A selection of T cell receptor beta chains follows, all from one sample in a study of regulatory T cells in long-lasting Graves disease. TCRdb re-called the multiplex PCR reads with MiXCR, one entry per CDR3 protein. Altogether about 530,000 distinct CDR3 sequences are present, roughly a sixth being singletons, with the ten largest covering roughly 25%. The sample also formed part of further work on T cells in Graves' hyperthyroidism and ophthalmopathy.

This sample comprised peripheral blood mononuclear cells (PBMCs), obtained at new diagnosis, from a patient treated with antithyroid drugs. The receptors shown here come from a woman aged 35-65 years with Graves disease. Both conserved end residues are part of each CDR3. D genes are given only for firm matches. Only part of the rows carry a size: once, few, many, or a class if the clone is expanded.

>many|TRBJ2-1|TRBV4-1|TRBD2
CASSQGDGGAREQFF
TGCGCCAGCAGCCAAGGCGACGGGGGGGCGCGTGAGCAGTTCTTC
>-|TRBJ2-1|TRBV19|TRBD2
CASSVSGDPRNEQFF
TGTGCCAGTAGTGTTAGCGGGGACCCTAGGAATGAGCAGTTCTTC
>-|TRBJ1-5|TRBV19|-
CASSMSSNQPQHF
TGTGCCAGTAGTATGAGTAGCAATCAGCCCCAGCATTTT
>-|TRBJ1-4|TRBV20-1|TRBD1
CSARDPGGSEKLFF
TGCAGTGCTAGAGACCCAGGGGGAAGTGAAAAACTGTTTTTT
>few|TRBJ2-3|TRBV28|TRBD1
CASIPRLLQGVSKDTQYF
TGTGCCAGCATCCCCCGGCTTCTTCAGGGGGTCTCCAAGGATACGCAGTATTTT
>many|TRBJ1-1|TRBV7-9|-
CASSLVPGPSDTEAFF
TGTGCCAGCAGCTTAGTACCAGGGCCTTCGGACACTGAAGCTTTCTTT
>many|TRBJ2-7|TRBV14|TRBD2
CASSQDGGAQYYEQYF
TGTGCCAGCAGCCAAGACGGGGGGGCACAGTACTACGAGCAGTACTTC
>-|TRBJ1-2|TRBV25-1|-
CASSAAGDYGYTF
TGTGCCAGCAGTGCGGCAGGGGACTATGGCTACACCTTC
>many|TRBJ1-5|TRBV2|-
CASSIGQPQHF
TGTGCCAGCAGCATCGGTCAGCCCCAGCATTTT
>many|TRBJ2-3|TRBV24-1|TRBD2
CATSDAPGLAGVPDTQYF
TGTGCCACCAGTGATGCTCCGGGACTAGCGGGGGTTCCGGATACGCAGTATTTT
>many|TRBJ2-3|TRBV20-1|-
CSASQGGTTDTQYF
TGCAGTGCTAGCCAGGGGGGGACCACAGATACGCAGTATTTT
>few|TRBJ2-5|TRBV19|TRBD1
CASRSRDSTVETQYF
TGTGCCAGTAGGTCCCGGGACAGCACCGTGGAGACCCAGTACTTC
>many|TRBJ1-1|TRBV18|TRBD1
CASSLTGAAMNTEAFF
TGTGCCAGCTCACTAACAGGGGCCGCCATGAACACTGAAGCTTTCTTT
>many|TRBJ2-5|TRBV12-3/TRBV12-4|-
CASGLLEDLETQYF
TGTGCCAGCGGTCTGTTGGAGGACTTAGAGACCCAGTACTTC
>many|TRBJ2-1|TRBV7-2|-
CASTLISEQFF
TGTGCCAGCACCCTCATTAGTGAGCAGTTCTTC
>many|TRBJ1-4|TRBV7-2|-
CASSVEGNEKLFF
TGTGCCAGCAGCGTGGAGGGGAATGAAAAACTGTTTTTT
>-|TRBJ1-1|TRBV5-1|-
CASSLGAQSAEAFF
TGTGCCAGCAGCTTGGGGGCGCAAAGCGCTGAAGCTTTCTTT
>many|TRBJ2-7|TRBV28|TRBD1
CASSTGTETYEQYF
TGTGCCAGCAGTACCGGGACAGAGACCTACGAGCAGTACTTC
>-|TRBJ1-2|TRBV30|-
CAWSVTDPYGYTF
TGTGCCTGGAGTGTTACAGATCCTTATGGCTACACCTTC
>few|TRBJ1-6|TRBV7-6|TRBD1
CASSLEGDSSPLHF
TGTGCCAGCAGCTTAGAGGGGGACAGTTCACCCCTCCACTTT
>many|TRBJ1-1|TRBV6-2/TRBV6-3|-
CASSLQVSSTEAFF
TGTGCCAGCAGTTTACAGGTTTCGAGTACTGAAGCTTTCTTT
>few|TRBJ1-1|TRBV3-1|-
CASSQALGVNTEAFF
TGTGCCAGCAGCCAAGCCCTGGGGGTTAACACTGAAGCTTTCTTT
>many|TRBJ1-1|TRBV12-3/TRBV12-4|-
CASSLRELNTEAFF
TGTGCCAGCAGTTTACGGGAACTGAACACTGAAGCTTTCTTT
>many|TRBJ2-7|TRBV30|-
CAWSPRFDEQYF
TGTGCCTGGAGTCCCCGTTTTGACGAGCAGTACTTC
>-|TRBJ2-7|TRBV7-8|TRBD1
CASSPPGTGAEQYF
TGTGCCAGCAGCCCCCCCGGGACAGGGGCGGAGCAGTACTTC
>many|TRBJ1-2|TRBV5-1|TRBD1
CASSHAQGAGYGYTF
TGCGCCAGCAGCCATGCACAGGGGGCGGGCTATGGCTACACCTTC
>few|TRBJ1-2|TRBV6-2/TRBV6-3|-
CASSNPLGDPLGYTF
TGTGCCAGCAGTAACCCGTTAGGGGATCCGTTGGGCTACACCTTC
>many|TRBJ1-2|TRBV3-1|-
CASKGGDYGYTF
TGTGCCAGCAAGGGAGGAGACTATGGCTACACCTTC
>-|TRBJ1-1|TRBV19|-
CASSNPRTSGTEAFF
TGTGCCAGTAGTAACCCCAGAACGAGTGGGACTGAAGCTTTCTTT
>few|TRBJ2-3|TRBV19|-
CASSMDILSTDTQYF
TGTGCCAGTAGTATGGACATCCTTAGCACAGATACGCAGTATTTT
>many|TRBJ2-1|TRBV11-2|-
CASSLEAREQFF
TGTGCCAGCAGCTTAGAAGCCAGGGAGCAGTTCTTC
>few|TRBJ2-7|TRBV3-1|-
CASSQDLIPTYEQYF
TGTGCCAGCAGCCAAGATCTGATTCCAACCTACGAGCAGTACTTC
>many|TRBJ1-4|TRBV7-9|-
CASSLALGVANEKLFF
TGTGCCAGCAGCTTAGCGCTGGGAGTAGCTAATGAAAAACTGTTTTTT
>many|TRBJ1-2|TRBV28|-
CASSAGPVIYGYTF
TGTGCCAGCAGTGCGGGCCCGGTAATTTATGGCTACACCTTC
>-|TRBJ2-5|TRBV2|-
CASSQSGGQETQYF
TGTGCCAGCAGCCAAAGTGGGGGGCAAGAGACCCAGTACTTC
>few|TRBJ2-1|TRBV28|-
CASNIQGMGQFF
TGTGCCAGCAATATACAGGGAATGGGTCAGTTCTTC
>once|TRBJ1-5|TRBV19|TRBD1
CASSMGQGASQPQHF
TGTGCCAGTAGTATGGGTCAGGGGGCAAGCCAGCCCCAGCATTTT
>many|TRBJ2-3|TRBV12-3/TRBV12-4|TRBD2
CASSFRGGTDTQYF
TGTGCCAGCAGTTTCCGGGGGGGGACAGATACGCAGTATTTT
>few|TRBJ1-4|TRBV6-1|-
CASGDNQRDEKLFF
TGTGCCAGCGGGGACAACCAACGGGATGAAAAACTGTTTTTT
>many|TRBJ1-1|TRBV4-1|-
CASSQGYGLEAFF
TGCGCCAGCAGCCAAGGGTATGGGTTAGAAGCTTTCTTT
>many|TRBJ2-3|TRBV6-1|-
CASSGDTDTQYF
TGTGCCAGCAGTGGCGACACAGATACGCAGTATTTT
>few|TRBJ1-6|TRBV4-1|TRBD1
CASSHLGRGRRNSPLHF
TGCGCCAGCAGCCACCTCGGGAGGGGGCGCCGGAATTCACCCCTCCACTTT
>many|TRBJ2-7|TRBV12-3/TRBV12-4|TRBD1
CASSLGQGIGEQYF
TGTGCCAGCAGTTTAGGACAGGGCATTGGCGAGCAGTACTTC
>many|TRBJ2-2|TRBV3-1|TRBD1
CASSRFTGQGYTGELFF
TGTGCCAGCAGCCGTTTCACAGGACAGGGATACACCGGGGAGCTGTTTTTT
>many|TRBJ2-7|TRBV5-4|-
CASSRGGGEQYF
TGTGCCAGCAGCCGGGGTGGAGGGGAGCAGTACTTC
>many|TRBJ2-3|TRBV5-1|-
CASSLQGFTDTQYF
TGCGCCAGCAGCTTACAGGGTTTCACAGATACGCAGTATTTT
>few|TRBJ2-3|TRBV9|TRBD2
CASSVELAGGVDTQYF
TGTGCCAGCAGCGTAGAACTAGCGGGGGGAGTAGATACGCAGTATTTT
>many|TRBJ1-2|TRBV18|TRBD1
CASSPPGTDLYGYTF
TGTGCCAGCTCACCACCGGGGACAGATCTCTACGGCTACACCTTC
>-|TRBJ2-7|TRBV3-1|-
CASSQEQGSSYEQYF
TGTGCCAGCAGCCAAGAGCAGGGGTCCAGCTACGAGCAGTACTTC
>-|TRBJ1-6|TRBV10-1|TRBD1
CASTVDRVGNSPLHF
TGCGCCAGCACCGTGGACAGGGTAGGGAATTCACCCCTCCACTTT
>few|TRBJ1-4|TRBV2|TRBD1
CASSYSIGTDNEKLFF
TGTGCCAGCAGTTACTCGATTGGGACAGATAATGAAAAACTGTTTTTT
>-|TRBJ2-4|TRBV5-1|-
CASSLGQPENIQYF
TGCGCCAGCAGCTTGGGGCAGCCCGAAAACATTCAGTACTTC
>few|TRBJ2-7|TRBV7-9|-
CAASAVDYEQYF
TGTGCCGCCTCCGCAGTGGATTACGAGCAGTACTTC
>many|TRBJ2-1|TRBV6-5|TRBD1
CASSWTGTYNEQFF
TGTGCCAGCAGTTGGACAGGGACCTACAATGAGCAGTTCTTC
>-|TRBJ1-1|TRBV6-4|-
CASRVEAFF
TGTGCCAGCAGGGTTGAAGCTTTCTTT